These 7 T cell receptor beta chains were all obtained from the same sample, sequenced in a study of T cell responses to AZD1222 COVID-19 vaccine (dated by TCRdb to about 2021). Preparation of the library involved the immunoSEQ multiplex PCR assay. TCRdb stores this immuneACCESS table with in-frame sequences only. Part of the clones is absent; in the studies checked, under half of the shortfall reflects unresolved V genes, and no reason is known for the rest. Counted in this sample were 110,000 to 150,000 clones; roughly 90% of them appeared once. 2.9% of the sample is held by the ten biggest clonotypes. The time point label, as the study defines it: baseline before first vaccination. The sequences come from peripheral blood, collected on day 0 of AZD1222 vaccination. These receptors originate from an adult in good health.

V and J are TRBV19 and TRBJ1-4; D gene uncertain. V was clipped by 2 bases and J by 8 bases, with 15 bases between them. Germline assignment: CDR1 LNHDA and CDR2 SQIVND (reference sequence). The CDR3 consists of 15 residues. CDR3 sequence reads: CASSIRAASREKLFF. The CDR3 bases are TGTGCCAGTAGTATAAGGGCGGCCTCGAGGGAAAAACTGTTTTTT. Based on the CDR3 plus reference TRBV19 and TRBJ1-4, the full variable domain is DGGITQSPKYLFRKEGQNVTLSCEQNLNHDAMYWYRQDPGQGLRLIYYSQIVNDFQKGDIAEGYSVSREKKESFPLTVTSAQKNPTAFYLCASSIRAASREKLFFGSGTQLSVL.

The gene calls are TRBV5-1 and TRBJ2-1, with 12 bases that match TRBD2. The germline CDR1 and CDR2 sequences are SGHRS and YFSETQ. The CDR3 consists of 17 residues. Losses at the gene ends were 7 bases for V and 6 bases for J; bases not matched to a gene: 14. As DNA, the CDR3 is TGCGCCAGCCCCCAGGCTAGCGGGAGGGCGAGAGGCAATGAGCAGTTCTTC. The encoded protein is CASPQASGRARGNEQFF.

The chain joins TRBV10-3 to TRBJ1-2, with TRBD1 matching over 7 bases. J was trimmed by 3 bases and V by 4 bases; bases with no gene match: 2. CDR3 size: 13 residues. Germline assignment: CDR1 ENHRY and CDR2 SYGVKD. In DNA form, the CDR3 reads TGTGCCATCAGTGCCGGGACAGACTATGGCTACACCTTC. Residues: CAISAGTDYGYTF.

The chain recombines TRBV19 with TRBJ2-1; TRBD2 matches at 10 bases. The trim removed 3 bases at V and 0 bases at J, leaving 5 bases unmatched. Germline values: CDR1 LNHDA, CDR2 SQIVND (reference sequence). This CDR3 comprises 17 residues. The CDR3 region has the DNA TGTGCCAGTAGTATCGCTAGCGGGGGTAGCTCCTACAATGAGCAGTTCTTC. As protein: CASSIASGGSSYNEQFF.

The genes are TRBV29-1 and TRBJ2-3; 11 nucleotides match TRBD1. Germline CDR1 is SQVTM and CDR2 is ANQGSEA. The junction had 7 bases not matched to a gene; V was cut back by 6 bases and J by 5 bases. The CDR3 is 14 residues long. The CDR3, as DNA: TGCAGCGTGTACGGACAGGGGGCGAGAGATACGCAGTATTTT. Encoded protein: CSVYGQGARDTQYF.

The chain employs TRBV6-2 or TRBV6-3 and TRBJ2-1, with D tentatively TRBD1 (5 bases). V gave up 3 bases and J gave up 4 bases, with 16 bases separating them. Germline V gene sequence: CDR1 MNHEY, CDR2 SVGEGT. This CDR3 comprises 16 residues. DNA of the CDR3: TGTGCCAGCAGTTATAAAACCAGGGTCGGTTACAATGAGCAGTTCTTC. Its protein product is CASSYKTRVGYNEQFF.

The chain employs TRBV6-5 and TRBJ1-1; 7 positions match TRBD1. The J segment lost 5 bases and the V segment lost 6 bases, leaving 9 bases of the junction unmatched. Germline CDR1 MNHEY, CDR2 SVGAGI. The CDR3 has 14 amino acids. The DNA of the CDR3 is TGTGCCAGCAGGAAAGAACAGGGGAGGACTGAAGCTTTCTTT. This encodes CASRKEQGRTEAFF.